The clone carrying this T cell receptor (beta chain) was detected a few times. V was trimmed by 1 base and J by 4 bases, leaving 8 bases between them. This CDR3 region has 14 residues. Germline-derived CDR1 and CDR2 are DFQATT and SNEGSKA (reference sequence). cDNA was made from 500 ng RNA using alpha and beta constant primers. Alpha and beta chain libraries were made separately by chain-specific third strand synthesis with multiplexing indices. TCRdb reprocessed the 5' RACE reads via MiXCR and lists one record per CDR3 protein. The profile shows about 15,000 distinct CDR3 sequences, around 6.7% of them singletons. All unsorted peripheral T cells were captured because whole blood was used without fractionation. As controls, roughly ten uninfected healthy donors gave samples, and several gave a couple of samples 2 to 3 months apart. The record originates from a study of HIV-infected patients and healthy controls.

V is TRBV20-1 and J is TRBJ2-6, with TRBD2 as a possible D gene (5 bases). The TCR sequence derives from an adult in good health. Sequencing used blood. CDR3: CSARGGAGANVLTF. The CDR3 DNA sequence: TGCAGTGCTAGAGGGGGAGCCGGGGCCAACGTCCTGACTTTC.